This T cell receptor (beta chain) was identified in a study of cytomegalovirus exposure and HLA in healthy donors. Details on this clone: Its antigen is currently unknown.

PCR primers comprised 60 Vbeta and 13 Jbeta primers. Profiling relied on immunoSEQ multiplex PCR, and the TCRdb table lists in-frame clones only, not all of them. Of about 210,000 clones in the sample, 80% to 90% were seen once. Whole-study findings and limits: There were several of the most significant clusters that appeared linked to common viral pathogens in a later analysis.

This CDR3 is built from 17 residues. CDR1 is SGHRS, CDR2 YFSETQ, per germline. Trimming shortened V by 0 bases and J by 4 bases, and 19 bases separated the two germline ends. Material: PBMCs. The rearrangement uses TRBV5-1 and TRBJ1-1; D is possibly TRBD1 (6 bases). This TCR was recovered from a young man in good health and CMV-seronegative. The CDR3 here is CASSLGGGLGGITEAFF. The CDR3, as DNA: TGCGCCAGCAGCTTGGGGGGGGGCTTGGGGGGCATCACTGAAGCTTTCTTT.